This T cell receptor beta chain emerged from a study of T cell responses to AZD1222 COVID-19 vaccine. General study results and limits: White British ancestry dominated among donors, who included more females, and clonal diversity was possibly underestimated.

Here immunoSEQ multiplex PCR was the method, and the copy in TCRdb shows in-frame clones only, minus some. The repertoire holds some 150,000 clones, with more than 75% as singletons. Trimming stripped 2 bases from V and 5 bases from J, with 0 bases between. CDR3 size: 10 residues. Germline CDR1 is GTSNPN and CDR2 is SVGIG (reference sequence). Second-dose intervals near 4 or 12 weeks were combined. With regard to this clone: As yet, its antigen is unknown.

The V and J genes are TRBV30 and TRBJ1-4; no reliable D call. This TCR came from an adult who received the AZD1222 COVID-19 vaccine. The source was peripheral blood, collected 28 days after the second AZD1222 dose. The CDR3 DNA follows: TGTGCCTGGAGTAATGAAAAACTGTTTTTT. This codes for CAWSNEKLFF.